One sample yielded the 22 T cell receptor beta chains listed below, sequenced in a study of breast tumors, draining lymph nodes, adjacent tissues. One entry per CDR3 protein results from TCRdb running MiXCR on the multiplex PCR reads. The sample has roughly 100,000 distinct CDR3 sequences; about 31% are singletons. Breast cancer patients provided tissue from their axillary draining lymph nodes. Sequencing input: axillary lymph node tissue. These receptors all stem from a female donor with breast cancer. Some clones in this sample may be carry-over from other donors' samples.

This clonotype was counted between two and nine times. Given a much more abundant clone one base away, this may be a read error. The chain joins TRBV11-2 to TRBJ1-4; the D is unclear. CDR1 and CDR2 from the germline V gene are SGHAT and FQNNGV. The CDR3 is made up of 18 amino acids. With 1 base removed from V and 0 bases from J, the gap between germline ends came to 15 bases. The CDR3, as DNA: TGTGCCAGCAGCTTAGTGATGGTAGCCGGGGCAACTAATGAAAAACTGTTTTTT. This encodes CASSLVMVAGATNEKLFF.

DNA of the CDR3: TGCGCCAGCAGCTTACCGGGACTAGCGGGAGGGACCTCCTACGAGCAGTACTTC. Its protein product is CASSLPGLAGGTSYEQYF. The V call is TRBV5-1, the J call TRBJ2-7; TRBD2 matches 16 bases. The CDR3 is 18 amino acids. The ends lost 2 bases at V and 0 bases at J; junction bases unmatched: 5. From germline, CDR1 is SGHRS and CDR2 YFSETQ.

Concerning this clonotype: Possible read error: a much larger clone is one base away. CDR3 in amino acids: CASIPEENTEAFF. The CDR3 DNA reads TGTGCCAGCATACCGGAGGAGAACACTGAAGCTTTCTTT. The chain joins TRBV2 to TRBJ1-1, with unresolved D. Germline V gives CDR1 SNHLY, CDR2 FYNNEI. This CDR3 comprises 13 residues. V lost 7 bases and J lost 1, with 10 bases in between.

This clonotype was counted ten times or more. Written as DNA, the CDR3 is TGTGCCAGCGGAAAAGTGGGAGCAAGGGAAGGTCGGGAGCTGTTTTTT. Its protein product is CASGKVGAREGRELFF. This chain connects TRBV7-9 to TRBJ2-2; D may be TRBD2 (5 bases). CDR1 and CDR2 (germline): SEHNR, FQNEAQ (reference sequence). The V end was cut by 8 bases, the J end by 9 bases, with 25 bases between. The CDR3 contains 16 residues. The full variable domain, its missing parts supplied by reference TRBV7-9 and TRBJ2-2, is DTGVSQNPRHKITKRGQNVTFRCDPISEHNRLYWYRQTLGQGPEFLTYFQNEAQLEKSRLLSDRFSAERPKGSFSTLEIQRTEQGDSAMYLCASGKVGAREGRELFFGEGSRLTVL.

About this clonotype itself: At one boundary the junction diverges from the germline segment, which might be a read error. This chain links TRBV20-1 with TRBJ2-1, with a possible D match to TRBD1 (6 bases). Germline V gene lookup returns CDR1 DFQATT and CDR2 SNEGSKA (reference sequence). CDR3 length equals 16 residues. The CDR3 DNA is TGCAGTGCTAGAGCCCATACAGGGAAACCTTACAATGAGCAGCTCTTC. As protein: CSARAHTGKPYNEQLF.

This clonotype was seen repeatedly, ten times or more. J is TRBJ1-4 and V is TRBV11-2; D possibly corresponds to TRBD1 (6 bases). The CDR3 covers 15 residues. V lost 5 bases and J 6 bases, leaving 16 bases between the germline ends. Germline CDR1 SGHAT, CDR2 FQNNGV. This chain's CDR3 is CASSANREEDEKLFF. For the CDR3, the DNA is TGTGCCAGCAGCGCTAACAGGGAGGAAGATGAAAAACTGTTTTTT. The variable domain in full, with the rest retrieved from reference TRBV11-2 and TRBJ1-4, is EAGVAQSPRYKIIEKRQSVAFWCNPISGHATLYWYQQILGQGPKLLIQFQNNGVVDDSQLPKDRFSAERLKGVDSTLKIQPAKLEDSAVYLCASSANREEDEKLFFGSGTQLSVL.

This clonotype was recorded many times. The CDR3 here is CASSPQDNSGNTIYF. CDR3 nucleotides: TGTGCCAGCTCACCCCAAGACAACTCTGGAAACACCATATATTTT. The chain carries TRBV18 and TRBJ1-3; D is undetermined. The V end lost 3 bases, the J end lost 0 bases, and 9 bases lay between the germline ends. The CDR3 runs 15 residues. CDR1 and CDR2 (germline): KGHSH, LQKENI.

There are many counts of this clonotype. The CDR3 coding sequence is TGTGCCAGCAGCTCACAGGGTGTAAGAAATCAGCCCCAGCATTTT. Protein: CASSSQGVRNQPQHF. The chain joins TRBV7-9 to TRBJ1-5; D is possibly TRBD1 (6 bases). From germline, CDR1 is SEHNR and CDR2 FQNEAQ (reference sequence). Trimming pared 4 bases from V and 4 bases from J, leaving 14 bases between. The CDR3 runs 15 residues.

This clonotype was seen repeatedly, ten times or more. The J gene is TRBJ1-4, the V gene TRBV19, with unresolved D. The CDR3 loop spans 10 amino acids. With 4 bases removed from V and 8 bases from J, the gap between germline ends came to 2 bases. The germline V gene encodes CDR1 LNHDA and CDR2 SQIVND (reference sequence). The CDR3 DNA follows: TGTGCCAGTAGTAAGGAAAAACTGTTTTTT. Protein product: CASSKEKLFF.

This clonotype was observed many times. The chain employs TRBV19 and TRBJ1-5; D gene unclear. Germline assignment: CDR1 LNHDA and CDR2 SQIVND (reference sequence). Trimming removed 6 bases from V and 2 bases from J, with 8 bases in between. The length of the CDR3 is 13 residues. The CDR3 DNA follows: TGTGCCAGTAGCAACGGTGGCAATCAGCCCCAGCATTTT. As protein: CASSNGGNQPQHF.

V is TRBV11-3 and J is TRBJ1-4, with 11 bases identical to TRBD1. CDR1 and CDR2 (germline): SGHNT, YENEEA. The CDR3 is 13 residues long. The CDR3 is CAIWDRGNEKLFF. The CDR3 bases are TGTGCTATTTGGGACAGGGGGAACGAAAAACTGTTTTTT.

Details on this clonotype: The junction departs from the called germline gene at one end, perhaps through a read error. This chain connects TRBV20-1 to TRBJ2-1, with a possible D match to TRBD1 (6 bases). Germline V CDR1 and CDR2: DFQATT, SNEGSKA (reference sequence). The CDR3 is made up of 14 amino acids. The CDR3 region is CGAIDRINYNEQLF. In DNA, the CDR3 is TGCGGTGCTATAGACAGGATAAACTACAATGAGCAGCTCTTC.

The sample holds many counts of this clonotype. The V and J genes are TRBV12-3 or TRBV12-4 and TRBJ1-6, with D possibly matching TRBD1 (5 bases). The CDR3 runs 13 residues. Trimming removed 6 bases from V and 10 bases from J, with 13 bases in between. The CDR3 region is CASSGGQRSPLHF. CDR3 sequence (DNA): TGTGCCAGCAGCGGGGGTCAGCGGTCACCCCTCCACTTT.

The rearrangement joins TRBV5-1 to TRBJ2-1, with 12 bases identical to TRBD2. The trim removed 4 bases at V and 2 bases at J, leaving 13 bases unmatched. Per the germline V gene, CDR1 is SGHRS and CDR2 is YFSETQ. The CDR3 has 19 amino acids. Here the CDR3 DNA reads TGCGCCAGCAGCCAACTCTCTAGACTAGCGGGGGCCCCCTACAATGAGCAGTTCTTC. Protein product: CASSQLSRLAGAPYNEQFF.

The V gene is TRBV12-3 or TRBV12-4, the J gene TRBJ2-7; weak D call: TRBD2 (5 bases). This CDR3 contains 13 residues. The V end lost 7 bases, the J end lost 2 bases, and 12 bases lay between the germline ends. CDR3 loop: CASNIRGAYEQYF. CDR3 in DNA: TGTGCCAGCAACATCCGGGGTGCCTACGAGCAGTACTTC.

This clonotype was found many times. The genes are TRBV9 and TRBJ2-5; TRBD2 agrees at 12 bases. The CDR3 is made up of 16 amino acids. From germline, CDR1 is SGDLS and CDR2 YYNGEE. V lost 0 bases and J lost 7; bases outside the gene matches: 7. CDR3 sequence reads: CASSVAASGGGGTQYF. The DNA of the CDR3 is TGTGCCAGCAGCGTAGCGGCTAGCGGGGGGGGCGGGACCCAGTACTTC.

This clonotype was recorded many times. At one end, the junction sequence differs from germline, possibly due to a read error. The chain couples TRBV7-9 to TRBJ2-5; 11 bases line up with TRBD1. The CDR3 is made up of 17 amino acids. Germline V gene data show CDR1 as SEHNR and CDR2 as FQNEAQ (reference sequence). This CDR3 is CASSLAGGGQGGEPQYF. The CDR3 bases are TGTGCCAGCAGCTTAGCAGGCGGGGGACAGGGGGGAGAGCCCCAGTACTTC. Using reference TRBV7-9 and TRBJ2-5 for the parts outside the CDR3, the full variable domain is DTGVSQNPRHKITKRGQNVTFRCDPISEHNRLYWYRQTLGQGPEFLTYFQNEAQLEKSRLLSDRFSAERPKGSFSTLEIQRTEQGDSAMYLCASSLAGGGQGGEPQYFGPGTRLLVL.

This clonotype showed up many times. The rearrangement joins TRBV15 to TRBJ1-5, with TRBD1 as a possible D gene (6 bases). Trimming stripped 1 base from V and 6 bases from J, with 13 bases between. CDR1 is LNHNV, CDR2 YYDKDF, per germline (reference sequence). The CDR3 is 15 amino acids. CDR3 residues: CATSRAPGASQPQHF. The CDR3, as DNA: TGTGCCACCAGCAGAGCTCCAGGGGCGAGTCAGCCCCAGCATTTT.

The sample holds many counts of this clonotype. This chain links TRBV7-9 with TRBJ2-3, with D tentatively TRBD2 (6 bases). Germline V lookup: CDR1 SEHNR, CDR2 FQNEAQ (reference sequence). V was pared by 2 bases and J by 0 bases, with 9 bases between. The CDR3 loop spans 15 amino acids. CDR3 nucleotides: TGTGCCAGCAGCTTAAGGAGGGGAAGCACAGATACGCAGTATTTT. This gives the protein CASSLRRGSTDTQYF.

The chain carries TRBV2 and TRBJ1-5; tentatively, D is TRBD1 (5 bases). CDR1 and CDR2 from the germline V gene are SNHLY and FYNNEI. Trimming pared 10 bases from V and 8 bases from J, leaving 18 bases between. CDR3 length equals 13 residues. The CDR3 sequence: CATTSRDGEPQHF. Written as DNA, the CDR3 is TGTGCCACTACGTCCCGGGACGGTGAGCCCCAGCATTTT.

This clonotype turned up a few times. The junction differs from germline at one of its ends, possibly a read error. This sequence joins TRBV6-4 and TRBJ2-7; D is undetermined. The length of the CDR3 is 8 residues. Per germline, CDR1 MRHNA and CDR2 SNTAGT. For the CDR3, the DNA is TGTGCCAGCAGTGACTCCAACTTC. It yields the protein CASSDSNF.

This clonotype was counted at least ten times. V is TRBV3-1 and J is TRBJ2-2, with D unresolved. The CDR3 runs 13 residues. The V gene lost 1 base and the J gene lost 6 bases, with 6 bases spanning the gap. Germline assignment: CDR1 LGHDT and CDR2 YNNKEL (reference sequence). CDR3 coding DNA: TGTGCCAGCAGCCAAGTGTTGCCCGGGGAGCTGTTTTTT. Translation: CASSQVLPGELFF.